Listed below are T cell receptor beta chains from one sample, sequenced in a study of blood T cells in healthy people across ages. TCRdb analysed the 5' RACE reads with MiXCR anew, one entry per CDR3 protein. The table includes 1.4 million to 1.5 million distinct CDR3 sequences, about 40% detected once. The sequenced sample was blood. These receptor sequences come from a woman in her late teens or twenties in good health. The CDR3 runs from the conserved cysteine through the conserved F or W. Fields, in order: J gene, clone size, D gene, V gene, CDR3 protein. D genes are given only for firm matches. Some rows mark clone size as missing; the rest say once, few, many or name a class of expanded clone.

TRBJ2-3	few	.	TRBV29-1	CSGRDGRDVDTQYF
TRBJ1-2	.	.	TRBV3-1	CASSPPRGKHYGYTF
TRBJ2-1	.	.	TRBV27	CASSLSESYNEQFF
.	.	TRBD2	TRBV4-1	CASSQVAGGQEGTQYF
TRBJ2-7	.	.	TRBV6-6	CASSYSWGGEQYF
TRBJ2-3	.	.	TRBV27	CASSPETPDTQYF
TRBJ2-5	.	.	TRBV5-1	CASRESGAPQETQYF
TRBJ2-7	few	.	TRBV6-6	CASSYRTFSSEQYF
TRBJ2-3	few	.	TRBV29-1	CSVEPGLSSTDTQYF
TRBJ2-1	few	TRBD2	TRBV20-1	CSASGLAGGVIDEQFF
TRBJ1-4	few	.	TRBV20-1	CSARDINEKLFF
TRBJ2-7	.	.	TRBV20-1	CSARPRERGGNYEQYF
TRBJ1-2	few	.	TRBV19	CAISTGGWDKGSYGYTF
TRBJ2-6	.	TRBD1	TRBV12-5	CASGLSPLGTGGPGVNVLTF
TRBJ2-7	.	.	TRBV30	CAWSAGTKEQYF
.	.	.	TRBV6-5	CASSYSFVSPSYEQYF
TRBJ2-3	.	.	TRBV9	CASSGGRRDTDTQYF
TRBJ2-5	few	TRBD2	TRBV20-1	CSAKLAIQTQYF
TRBJ2-5	.	.	TRBV6-1	CASSEVFRNEQYF
TRBJ2-2	few	TRBD2	TRBV4-2	CASSQFTSGGRVTGELFF
TRBJ2-1	.	.	TRBV7-9	CASSLAPRSSYNEQFF
TRBJ2-1	.	.	TRBV7-2	CASSPLLYAPGKNEQFF
TRBJ2-1	.	.	TRBV29-1	CSVVPGLSYEQFF
TRBJ1-1	.	.	TRBV6-5	CASRRLNTEAFF
TRBJ2-1	.	TRBD2	TRBV4-2	CASSQERSGGFNEQFF
TRBJ2-6	few	.	TRBV20-1	CSAKSVASGANVLTF
TRBJ2-2	.	.	TRBV4-1	CASSDTGISPTGELFF
TRBJ1-2	.	TRBD1	TRBV2	CAWDTGDYGYTF
TRBJ1-6	.	.	TRBV20-1	CSASRGLGPNSPLHF
TRBJ2-1	.	.	TRBV20-1	CSARPSGYNEQFF
TRBJ1-2	few	.	TRBV6-2/TRBV6-3	CASSDSNRDYGYTF
TRBJ1-2	.	TRBD1	TRBV3-1	CASSQDRAGGRYGYTF
TRBJ2-1	many	.	TRBV7-8	CASSLEAGEQFF